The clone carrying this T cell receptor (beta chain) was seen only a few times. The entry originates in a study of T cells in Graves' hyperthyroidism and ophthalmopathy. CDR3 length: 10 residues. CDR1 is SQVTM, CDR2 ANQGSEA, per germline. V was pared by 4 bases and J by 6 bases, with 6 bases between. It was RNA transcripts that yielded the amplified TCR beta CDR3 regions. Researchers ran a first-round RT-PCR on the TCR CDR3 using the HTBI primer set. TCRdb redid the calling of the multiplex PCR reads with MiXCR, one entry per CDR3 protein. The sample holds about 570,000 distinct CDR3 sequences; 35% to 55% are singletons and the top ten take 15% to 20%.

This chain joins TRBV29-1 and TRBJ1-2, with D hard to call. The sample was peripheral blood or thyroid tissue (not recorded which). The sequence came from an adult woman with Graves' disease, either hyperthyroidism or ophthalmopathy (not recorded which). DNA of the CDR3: TGCAGCGTTGCCGGGGATGGCTACACCTTC. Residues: CSVAGDGYTF.